This TCR beta chain came from a study of shared clonotypes between healthy human individuals. CD45RO-negative, CCR7-positively selected cells formed the naive CD8 fraction, excluding terminally differentiated effector memory CD45RA+ cells. On this clone itself: Its cognate antigen is unknown.

The CDR3 covers 14 residues. V dropped 6 bases and J dropped 4 bases, with 16 bases sitting between them. Germline CDR1 MNHNS, CDR2 SASEGT. Whole-study findings and limits: Memory subsets generally showed smaller estimated richness than naive subsets did. Compared with clonotypes that all four donors shared, non-shared clonotypes had lower generation probabilities.

The data were produced by immunoSEQ multiplex PCR, yet TCRdb's version contains in-frame clones alone and is incomplete. Here the sample spans about 680,000 clones, just over 90% being singletons. The rearrangement links TRBV6-1 to TRBJ2-7; TRBD1 might be the D (6 bases). The TCR sequence derives from a man aged 30 to 39 in good health. Material: naive CD8+ T cells sorted from blood. DNA of the CDR3: TGTGCCAGCAGCAAATCCACAGGGTTTTACGAGCAGTACTTC. This sequence encodes CASSKSTGFYEQYF.